This T cell receptor beta chain was sequenced in a study of cytomegalovirus exposure and HLA in healthy donors. For the study at large: Both the approximately 130 validation repertoires and the roughly 620 first-cohort repertoires used the same platform, as reported by a later analysis. Study observations and caveats: It was approximately 150 TCR beta chains that were listed as cytomegalovirus-associated. Specific recognition of CMV antigens was confirmed in vitro for three chains (all CMV-associated).

As regards this clone: Its target is not known.

The approximately 130-subject validation cohort, separate from the approximately 640-subject first cohort, included the donors. Measured with immunoSEQ multiplex PCR; TCRdb has only the in-frame clones, and not every one. The sample lists approximately 160,000 clones; roughly 95% were seen once. The TCR originated in a woman aged 18-29 years in good health and CMV-seronegative. The specimen sequenced was PBMCs.

CDR3 sequence: CASSNETGVAGGRISYEQYF. Here the CDR3 DNA reads TGTGCCAGCAGCAATGAAACAGGGGTAGCGGGGGGTCGCATCTCCTACGAGCAGTACTTC. The chain joins TRBV21-1 to TRBJ2-5; TRBD2 reflects the table's D call only, with no check against the DNA. The J call may be in error: the DNA end matches TRBJ2-7 better. TRBV21-1 is a pseudogene segment. This CDR3 comprises 20 residues.